This entry describes one T cell receptor (beta chain). V lost 1 base, J lost 14 bases, and 6 bases stayed unmatched. Germline V gene lookup returns CDR1 MNHEY and CDR2 SMNVEV (reference sequence). This CDR3 has 14 residues. The data were obtained in a study of shared clonotypes between healthy human individuals. The overall study: Participating donors consisted of two women and a few men aged 18 to 49.

Roughly 99 million PBMCs were counted before genomic DNA extraction. The assay was carried out at the deep level. In the original workflow: Owing to the provision of junction-only sequences devoid of quality scores by immunoSEQ, filtering differed. Here immunoSEQ multiplex PCR was the method, and the copy in TCRdb shows in-frame clones only, minus some. The DNA was the basis for D and trimming; V, J and clone size are from that table. This table has fewer than 600,000 clones, 70% to 80% appearing once. The material sequenced was PBMCs. This chain links TRBV27 with TRBJ1-4; 11 nucleotides agree with TRBD1. This receptor was identified in a woman aged 40 to 50 in good health. Some clones in this sample may be carry-over from other donors' samples. Written as DNA, the CDR3 is TGTGCCAGCAGTTTATTAGGCGGGACAGGGGGGCTGTTTTTT. Translated, it gives CASSLLGGTGGLFF.